Below, 15 T cell receptor beta chains from the same sample are listed, as sequenced in a study of T-cell memory formation after mild COVID-19. TCRdb reprocessed the 5' RACE reads with MiXCR, giving one entry per CDR3 protein. The sample carries under 250,000 distinct CDR3 sequences, 15% recorded once. The specimen sequenced was PBMCs or a T cell subset sorted from them (not recorded which). Receptors were obtained from an adult woman who had mild COVID-19 (a few samples of this study predate the infection). Cell type and time point are not known.

This clonotype was found many times. The chain carries TRBV6-2 or TRBV6-3 and TRBJ2-2; 11 nucleotides agree with TRBD1. This CDR3 contains 16 residues. Unmatched junction bases numbered 6, after V lost 4 bases and J lost 5 bases. Per the germline V gene, CDR1 is MNHEY and CDR2 is SVGEGT. The CDR3 region is CASSSIGQGATGELFF. The CDR3 region has the DNA TGTGCCAGCAGTTCCATCGGACAGGGGGCGACCGGGGAGCTGTTTTTT.

In its sample, this clonotype was seen a few times. The chain combines TRBV2 with TRBJ2-5, with D perhaps being TRBD1 or TRBD2 (5 bases each). Germline assignment: CDR1 SNHLY and CDR2 FYNNEI. The V end lost 7 bases, the J end lost 4 bases, and 16 bases lay between the germline ends. CDR3 size: 14 residues. The CDR3 DNA sequence: TGTGCCAGCACCTTCGCCGGTGGGGGAGAGACCCAGTACTTC. This gives the protein CASTFAGGGETQYF. The full variable domain, completed using reference TRBV2 and TRBJ2-5, is EPEVTQTPSHQVTQMGQEVILRCVPISNHLYFYWYRQILGQKVEFLVSFYNNEISEKSEIFDDQFSVERPDGSNFTLKIRSTKLEDSAMYFCASTFAGGGETQYFGPGTRLLVL.

The sample holds a few counts of this clonotype. The chain couples TRBV9 to TRBJ2-1, with TRBD1 identical over 7 bases. From germline, CDR1 is SGDLS and CDR2 YYNGEE. V lost 0 bases to trimming and J lost 5 bases; unmatched junction nucleotides: 5. This CDR3 spans 15 amino acids. CDR3 region: CASSVAPTGNNEQFF. The CDR3 DNA is TGTGCCAGCAGCGTAGCCCCGACAGGGAACAATGAGCAGTTCTTC.

This clonotype was recorded at least ten times. The gene calls are TRBV5-1 and TRBJ2-2, with 8 bases lining up with TRBD2. The V and J ends lost 0 bases and 0 bases, in that order; junction bases with no gene match: 13. Looked up from germline, CDR1 is SGHRS and CDR2 is YFSETQ. The CDR3 is 20 amino acids. The CDR3: CASSLEARRALAANTGELFF. The CDR3 DNA is TGCGCCAGCAGCTTGGAAGCCCGCCGAGCACTAGCGGCGAACACCGGGGAGCTGTTTTTT.

There are many counts of this clonotype. A junction boundary mismatches the germline segment, possibly from a read error. The chain carries TRBV6-5 and TRBJ1-1; D is undetermined. The CDR3 loop spans 14 amino acids. Per germline, CDR1 MNHEY and CDR2 SVGAGI. The chain's CDR3 is CASTSVGVNTEAFF. In DNA form, the CDR3 reads TGTGCCAGCACCTCAGTCGGGGTGAATACTGAAGCTTTCTTT.

This clonotype was observed a handful of times. This chain uses TRBV24-1 with TRBJ2-2, with no clear D. V lost 2 bases, J lost 7 bases, and 10 bases lay in between. Germline V CDR1 and CDR2: KGHDR, SFDVKD. This CDR3 is 14 amino acids long. The CDR3 loop reads CATSDSPFGGELFF. For the CDR3, the DNA is TGTGCCACCAGTGATTCCCCTTTCGGCGGGGAGCTGTTTTTT.

The rearrangement uses TRBV5-1 and TRBJ2-5; D is ambiguous. Germline V lookup: CDR1 SGHRS, CDR2 YFSETQ. Trimming took 0 bases from V and 1 from J, leaving 10 bases between them. This CDR3 is built from 15 residues. The CDR3 DNA is TGCGCCAGCAGCTTGGACGTGTCCCGCCAAGAGACCCAGTACTTC. Its protein product is CASSLDVSRQETQYF. Combining the CDR3 with reference TRBV5-1 and TRBJ2-5 gives the whole variable domain KAGVTQTPRYLIKTRGQQVTLSCSPISGHRSVSWYQQTPGQGLQFLFEYFSETQRNKGNFPGRFSGRQFSNSRSEMNVSTLELGDSALYLCASSLDVSRQETQYFGPGTRLLVL.

The chain has TRBV7-2 and TRBJ1-2; TRBD1 aligns across 8 bases. In germline, CDR1 is SGHTA, CDR2 FQGNSA. V was clipped by 2 bases and J by 6 bases; unmatched bases: 5. This CDR3 contains 14 residues. CDR3 protein: CASSLNSGQDGYTF. Written as DNA, the CDR3 is TGTGCCAGCAGCTTAAATTCGGGACAGGATGGCTACACCTTC.

This rearrangement joins TRBV24-1 to TRBJ2-3; D might be TRBD1 (6 bases). V was trimmed by 8 bases and J by 1 base, leaving 9 bases between them. The germline V gene has CDR1 KGHDR and CDR2 SFDVKD. The length of the CDR3 is 13 residues. The CDR3 reads CATKDSGTDTQYF. CDR3 bases: TGTGCCACCAAGGACAGTGGCACAGATACGCAGTATTTT.

CDR3 sequence: CASSSYSTGTGGSDTQYF. The CDR3 DNA sequence: TGCGCCAGCAGCTCGTATTCAACCGGGACGGGGGGGTCAGATACGCAGTATTTT. The chain uses TRBV5-1 and TRBJ2-3; 8 bases fit TRBD2. V was clipped by 3 bases and J by 4 bases; unmatched bases: 16. The CDR3 is 18 amino acids. Germline lookup yields CDR1 SGHRS and CDR2 YFSETQ.

This clonotype has more than one count but fewer than ten. This chain uses TRBV5-1 with TRBJ2-5, with D possibly matching TRBD2 (6 bases). V dropped 3 bases and J dropped 5 bases, with 20 bases sitting between them. This CDR3 has 16 residues. CDR1 is SGHRS, CDR2 YFSETQ, per germline. The CDR3 DNA reads as TGCGCCAGCAGCTACCTTGCGGGGCCGGCAGGGGAGACCCAGTACTTC. Residues: CASSYLAGPAGETQYF.

The gene calls are TRBV9 and TRBJ1-3; D gene uncertain. CDR1 and CDR2 from the germline V gene are SGDLS and YYNGEE. This CDR3 comprises 14 residues. Trimming shortened V by 0 bases and J by 6 bases, and 10 bases separated the two germline ends. The CDR3 region is CASSVEASLNTIYF. As DNA, the CDR3 is TGTGCCAGCAGCGTAGAGGCCTCTCTAAACACCATATATTTT.

This clonotype turned up a few times. The chain links TRBV6-5 to TRBJ1-5; D is ambiguous. Per germline, CDR1 MNHEY and CDR2 SVGAGI. The CDR3 sequence is 13 residues long. V was trimmed by 0 bases and J by 9 bases, leaving 9 bases between them. The CDR3 nucleotides read TGTGCCAGCAGTTACTCCCCTGGAGGGCCCCAGCATTTT. Its protein product is CASSYSPGGPQHF.

This clonotype was observed a handful of times. The CDR3 DNA sequence: TGTGCCAGCCGTGAAACTAGCGGGGGGAAGACCTACGAGCAGTACTTC. Translating it yields CASRETSGGKTYEQYF. The rearrangement joins TRBV6-2 or TRBV6-3 to TRBJ2-7; 12 positions match TRBD2. V shed 8 bases, J shed 2 bases, and the junction held 10 bases outside the gene matches. The CDR3 sequence is 16 residues long. Germline-derived CDR1 and CDR2 are MNHEY and SVGEGT.

Here the CDR3 DNA reads TGTGCCAGCAGTGCGTCGACAGGGACCAATGAGCAGTTCTTC. This codes for CASSASTGTNEQFF. The V and J genes are TRBV2 and TRBJ2-1; 7 bases are shared with TRBD1. The CDR3 runs to 14 residues. From germline, CDR1 is SNHLY and CDR2 FYNNEI. The ends lost 4 bases at V and 6 bases at J; junction bases unmatched: 6.